This T cell receptor beta chain derives from a study of blood T cell repertoires in COVID-19. Libraries were prepared by immunoSEQ multiplex PCR; TCRdb keeps only in-frame clonotypes and omits some of them. The sample carries fewer than 450,000 clones, around 90% recorded once. Individuals aged about 18 to 95 years were recruited from roughly 22 US areas. Germline CDR1 is SGHVS and CDR2 is FQNEAQ. V gave up 5 bases and J gave up 5 bases, with 6 bases separating them. The CDR3 is 11 residues long. Sequencing was performed on PBMCs or T cells enriched from blood (not recorded which). This TCR came from a woman in her thirties or forties with acute COVID-19. The rearrangement links TRBV7-8 to TRBJ2-5; the D gene is possibly TRBD1 (5 bases). The CDR3 spells CASSPGETQYF. In nucleotides, the CDR3 is TGTGCCAGCAGCCCAGGGGAGACCCAGTACTTC.